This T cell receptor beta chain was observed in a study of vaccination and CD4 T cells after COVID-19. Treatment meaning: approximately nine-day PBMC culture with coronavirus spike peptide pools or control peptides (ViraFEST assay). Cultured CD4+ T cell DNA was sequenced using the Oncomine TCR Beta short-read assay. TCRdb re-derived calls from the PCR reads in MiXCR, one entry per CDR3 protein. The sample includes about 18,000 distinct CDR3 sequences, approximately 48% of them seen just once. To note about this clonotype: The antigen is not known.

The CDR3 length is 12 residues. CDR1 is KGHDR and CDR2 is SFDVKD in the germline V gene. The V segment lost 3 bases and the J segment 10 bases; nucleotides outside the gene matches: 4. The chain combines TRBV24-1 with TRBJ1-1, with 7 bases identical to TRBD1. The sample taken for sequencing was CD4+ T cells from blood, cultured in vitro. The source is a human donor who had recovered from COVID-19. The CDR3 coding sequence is TGTGCCACCAGTGATCCGACAGGGCGAGCTTTCTTT. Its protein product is CATSDPTGRAFF.